Listed below are T cell receptor beta chains from one sample, sequenced in a study of cytomegalovirus exposure and HLA in healthy donors. Libraries were prepared by immunoSEQ multiplex PCR; TCRdb keeps only in-frame clonotypes and omits some of them. Of 85,000 to 100,000 clones listed, under 80% are singletons. The sample was PBMCs. The receptors shown here come from a man in his forties in good health and CMV-seropositive. CDR3s include the opening cysteine and the closing phenylalanine or tryptophan. Some rows mark clone size as missing; the rest say once, few, many or name a class of expanded clone.

v_gene: TRBV6-1; j_gene: TRBJ2-5; abundance: .; CDR3aa: CASSTGFGTQYF
v_gene: TRBV9; j_gene: TRBJ2-5; abundance: .; CDR3aa: CASSETGQGQGAQGTQYF
v_gene: TRBV7-9; j_gene: TRBJ1-6; abundance: once; CDR3aa: CASSAGQVNSPLHF
v_gene: TRBV6-5; j_gene: TRBJ2-1; abundance: .; CDR3aa: CASSYQLAGGPDEQFF
v_gene: TRBV28; j_gene: TRBJ2-7; abundance: .; CDR3aa: CASAYPGGEQYF
v_gene: TRBV14; j_gene: TRBJ1-2; abundance: .; CDR3aa: CASSLGGQGHGYTF
v_gene: TRBV14; j_gene: TRBJ1-1; abundance: .; CDR3aa: CASSQISGQRVEAFF
v_gene: TRBV7-2; j_gene: TRBJ2-2; abundance: few; CDR3aa: CASSLTSSGGATGELFF
v_gene: TRBV5-1; j_gene: TRBJ1-4; abundance: .; CDR3aa: CASSLAGGDRDGEKLFF
v_gene: TRBV9; j_gene: TRBJ1-5; abundance: .; CDR3aa: CASSGTGGHQPQHF
v_gene: TRBV27; j_gene: TRBJ1-2; abundance: .; CDR3aa: CASSSLHPPNYGYTF
v_gene: TRBV19; j_gene: TRBJ1-4; abundance: .; CDR3aa: CASSLYREKLFF
v_gene: TRBV4-3; j_gene: TRBJ2-3; abundance: .; CDR3aa: CASSQGDYTDTQYF
v_gene: TRBV2; j_gene: TRBJ1-1; abundance: .; CDR3aa: CASREQGADTEAFF
v_gene: TRBV4-1; j_gene: TRBJ2-7; abundance: .; CDR3aa: CASSQGIGGYEQYF
v_gene: TRBV9; j_gene: TRBJ2-1; abundance: .; CDR3aa: CASSVVTSESNEQFF
v_gene: TRBV29-1; j_gene: TRBJ2-7; abundance: .; CDR3aa: CSVRAGTGRGYEQYF
v_gene: TRBV4-1; j_gene: TRBJ1-1; abundance: .; CDR3aa: CASSHPRGGMNTEAFF
v_gene: TRBV10-3; j_gene: TRBJ1-1; abundance: .; CDR3aa: CAISESRANTEAFF
v_gene: TRBV11-2; j_gene: TRBJ2-3; abundance: .; CDR3aa: CASSIVGQSTDTQYF
v_gene: TRBV7-9; j_gene: TRBJ2-4; abundance: .; CDR3aa: CASSLEVGRAKNIQYF
v_gene: TRBV27; j_gene: TRBJ1-2; abundance: .; CDR3aa: CASSGTGGAGYGYTF
v_gene: TRBV6-5; j_gene: TRBJ1-5; abundance: once; CDR3aa: CASSYYWTGQPQHF
v_gene: TRBV5-4; j_gene: TRBJ2-7; abundance: .; CDR3aa: CASSSTGSEQYF
v_gene: TRBV6-5; j_gene: TRBJ1-1; abundance: .; CDR3aa: CASSPNSRKAFF
v_gene: TRBV2; j_gene: TRBJ1-2; abundance: few; CDR3aa: CASTKEGGDGYTF
v_gene: TRBV27; j_gene: TRBJ2-3; abundance: .; CDR3aa: CASSLGQWADTQYF
v_gene: TRBV6-5; j_gene: TRBJ2-7; abundance: .; CDR3aa: CASRYPGTYEQYF
v_gene: TRBV18; j_gene: TRBJ2-1; abundance: .; CDR3aa: CASSPSGGSEQFF
v_gene: TRBV19; j_gene: TRBJ2-6; abundance: few; CDR3aa: CASSTTSGTGANVLTF
v_gene: TRBV2; j_gene: TRBJ2-6; abundance: .; CDR3aa: CASRLAGLSGANVLTF
v_gene: TRBV2; j_gene: TRBJ1-1; abundance: .; CDR3aa: CASMTGQGYTEAFF
v_gene: TRBV18; j_gene: TRBJ2-3; abundance: .; CDR3aa: CASSPLPASAGTDTQYF
v_gene: TRBV9; j_gene: TRBJ1-2; abundance: .; CDR3aa: CASSVGQGAYGYTF
v_gene: TRBV6-6; j_gene: TRBJ2-3; abundance: .; CDR3aa: CASTGPRTGSTDTQYF
v_gene: TRBV10-2; j_gene: TRBJ1-5; abundance: .; CDR3aa: CASKGRGPQHF
v_gene: TRBV27; j_gene: TRBJ2-1; abundance: .; CDR3aa: CASSLGDGGTPEFF